This passage covers 9 T cell receptor beta chains from one sample sequenced in a study of T cells in women clearing cervical HPV infection. The protocol was immunoSEQ multiplex PCR, while the TCRdb copy is restricted to in-frame clones and leaves out a portion. The sample holds about 23,000 clones. Sequencing used blood buffy coat. Receptors were obtained from a woman aged 18 to 69 with a cervical HPV16 infection that either progressed to CIN3+ or cleared (not recorded which).

The DNA read from the CDR3 is TGTGCCAGTAGCACCTCAGGGGGCTCCTACGAG. This encodes CASSTSGGSYE. The full CDR3 protein is CASSTSGGSYEQYF. The chain recombines TRBV19 with TRBJ2-7; 7 bases align to TRBD1. The observed sequence ends 3 residues before the CDR3 terminus, with the missing tail filled in from the germline J gene. V gave up 6 bases and J gave up 0 bases; unmatched junction bases: 5. Germline values: CDR1 LNHDA, CDR2 SQIVND (reference sequence). The CDR3 is 14 residues long.

Regarding this clone: The CDR3 end is not reached by the read, which stops 3 residues before it; the germline J gene fills it in. The chain links TRBV19 to TRBJ2-7; TRBD2 agrees at 12 bases. The CDR3 runs to 17 residues. J gave up 3 bases and V 1 base, and 7 bases lay outside the gene matches. From germline, CDR1 is LNHDA and CDR2 SQIVND (reference sequence). CDR3 DNA (partial): TGTGCCAGTAGTATAGGTACGTGGGGACTAGCGGGCTACGAG. Amino acid sequence: CASSIGTWGLAGYE. The CDR3 in full is CASSIGTWGLAGYEQYF.

Note on this clone: The read falls 3 residues short of the CDR3 end, and the missing part is taken from the germline J gene. The V and J genes are TRBV20-1 and TRBJ2-1; D gene ambiguous. Germline CDR1 DFQATT, CDR2 SNEGSKA (reference sequence). V lost 5 bases and J 5 bases, leaving 13 bases between the germline ends. The CDR3 runs 13 residues. The covered CDR3 bases are TGCAGTGCTCATCGCACCCAGAACAATGAG. This codes for CSAHRTQNNE. The whole CDR3 protein is CSAHRTQNNEQFF.

On this clone itself: The read gets to within 3 residues of the CDR3 end, and the germline J gene fills in the rest. The rearrangement links TRBV6-2 or TRBV6-3 to TRBJ1-6, with TRBD1 matching over 10 bases. The V segment lost 7 bases and the J segment 8 bases; nucleotides outside the gene matches: 8. This CDR3 contains 15 residues. Per germline, CDR1 MNHEY and CDR2 SVGEGT. The sequenced CDR3 bases are TGTGCCAGCAATAGAGACAGGGGGCACGATTCACCC. Encoded protein: CASNRDRGHDSP. The whole CDR3 is CASNRDRGHDSPLHF.

Note on this clone: The CDR3 goes on 3 residues after the read ends, and that part is filled in from the germline J gene. The chain combines TRBV19 with TRBJ2-5, with no clear D. This CDR3 is built from 14 residues. The V gene lost 3 bases and the J gene lost 5 bases, with 13 bases spanning the gap. The germline CDR1 and CDR2 sequences are LNHDA and SQIVND (reference sequence). Partial CDR3 DNA: TGTGCCAGTAGTATTTCTGCAGGATACGAGACC. This encodes CASSISAGYET. The whole CDR3 reads CASSISAGYETQYF. Variable domain in full (rest from reference TRBV19 and TRBJ2-5): DGGITQSPKYLFRKEGQNVTLSCEQNLNHDAMYWYRQDPGQGLRLIYYSQIVNDFQKGDIAEGYSVSREKKESFPLTVTSAQKNPTAFYLCASSISAGYETQYFGPGTRLLVL.

As regards this clone: The read gets to within 3 residues of the CDR3 end, and the germline J gene fills in the rest. This chain connects TRBV2 to TRBJ1-5, with 8 bases fitting TRBD1. Germline lookup yields CDR1 SNHLY and CDR2 FYNNEI. The CDR3 contains 16 residues. Trimming removed 4 bases from V and 1 base from J; junction bases left unmatched: 6. This CDR3 is CASSAQGARSNQPQHF. CDR3 DNA, as far as it was read: TGTGCCAGCAGTGCCCAGGGGGCGCGGAGCAATCAGCCC.

As concerns this clone: The read ends 3 residues shy of where the CDR3 ends; the end is completed using the germline J gene. V and J are TRBV7-3 and TRBJ2-3, with 11 bases lining up with TRBD2. CDR3 length: 16 residues. Per germline, CDR1 SGHTA and CDR2 FQGTGA. V lost 0 bases, J lost 3 bases, and 2 bases stayed unmatched. The CDR3 DNA, read in part, is TGTGCCAGCAGCTTAACTAGCGGGGGGGCGACAGATACG. Its translation: CASSLTSGGATDT. The whole CDR3 reads CASSLTSGGATDTQYF.

Note on this clone: The CDR3 end lies 3 residues beyond the end of the read and is filled in from the germline J gene. The gene calls are TRBV11-2 and TRBJ2-3; a possible D gene is TRBD2 (6 bases). V was shortened by 1 base and J by 8 bases, with 13 bases between the two germline ends. CDR1 is SGHAT, CDR2 FQNNGV, per germline. The CDR3 totals 14 residues. CDR3 DNA (partial): TGTGCCAGCAGCTTAGCCAGCGGGTCATCTACG. Translating gives CASSLASGSST. The full CDR3 protein reads CASSLASGSSTQYF.

The CDR3 sequence: CASDPWTDNTEAFF. Partial CDR3 DNA: TGTGCCAGCGATCCGTGGACAGACAACACTGAA. The rearrangement links TRBV12-3 or TRBV12-4 to TRBJ1-1, with D possibly being TRBD1 (6 bases). The read finishes 3 residues shy of the CDR3 end, and the germline J gene is used to complete it. V was trimmed by 8 bases and J by 2 bases, leaving 15 bases between them. The CDR3 is 14 amino acids.